The 26 T cell receptor beta chains below were found in one sample sequenced in a study. The TRBV12-4/TRBJ1-2 clonotypes were amplified using barcode primers with ligated adaptors. One entry per CDR3 protein, called by TCRdb with MiXCR from the multiplex PCR reads. The repertoire includes roughly 1,000 distinct CDR3 sequences, approximately 6% of them detected once, and 17% sits in the top ten. Sequencing was carried out using memory CD4+ T cells sorted from blood. As to subset: memory CD4+ T cells, CD4+CD45RO+CD25-. These receptors were taken from a female donor with breast cancer.

In its sample, this clonotype is large. The chain is built from TRBV12-3 or TRBV12-4 and TRBJ1-2; D remains unclear. The CDR3 contains 14 residues. Trimming shortened V by 6 bases and J by 4 bases, and 15 bases separated the two germline ends. The CDR3 region is CASRDRPASYGYTF. Written as DNA, the CDR3 is TGTGCCAGCAGGGACCGACCCGCGAGCTATGGCTACACCTTC.

In its sample, this clonotype ranks as medium-sized. The chain links TRBV12-3 or TRBV12-4 to TRBJ1-2; D is uncertain. CDR3 length: 13 amino acids. Trimming left V 3 bases short and J 8 bases short, with 13 bases between. The CDR3 sequence is CASSFLSGYGYTF. The CDR3 bases are TGTGCCAGCAGTTTCCTGAGCGGCTACGGCTACACCTTC.

By share, this clonotype counts as medium-sized. This rearrangement joins TRBV12-3 or TRBV12-4 to TRBJ1-2, with D maybe TRBD1 (6 bases). The CDR3 spans 16 residues. Trimming shortened V by 5 bases and J by 4 bases, and 20 bases separated the two germline ends. The CDR3 sequence: CASSQVVQGPRYGYTF. CDR3 nucleotide sequence: TGTGCCAGCAGTCAAGTCGTACAGGGCCCTCGCTATGGCTACACCTTC.

This clonotype is medium-sized in the sample. This chain links TRBV12-3 or TRBV12-4 with TRBJ1-2; D uncertain. CDR3 length: 11 amino acids. Trimming left V 3 bases short and J 4 bases short, with 3 bases between. In DNA, the CDR3 is TGTGCCAGCAGTTTTGGCTATGGCTACACCTTC. This sequence encodes CASSFGYGYTF.

By share, this clonotype ranks as large. The genes are TRBV12-3 or TRBV12-4 and TRBJ1-2; 8 bases align to TRBD1. The CDR3 has 15 residues. Trimming cost V 5 bases and J 1 base; bases outside gene matches: 6. CDR3 sequence: CASSAGQGGNYGYTF. The CDR3 nucleotides read TGTGCCAGCAGTGCCGGACAGGGTGGTAACTATGGCTACACCTTC.

Within the sample, this clonotype is medium-sized. The chain is built from TRBV12-3 or TRBV12-4 and TRBJ1-2; TRBD1 is a possible D gene (6 bases). CDR3 size: 15 residues. The V gene lost 4 bases and the J gene lost 4 bases, with 16 bases spanning the gap. In DNA form, the CDR3 reads TGTGCCAGCAGTTCCTCGACAGGCGTTTCCTATGGCTACACCTTC. Translating gives CASSSSTGVSYGYTF.

This clonotype qualifies as large. The chain combines TRBV12-3 or TRBV12-4 with TRBJ1-2; D ambiguous. The CDR3 is made up of 14 amino acids. V dropped 2 bases and J dropped 4 bases, with 11 bases sitting between them. The CDR3 protein is CASSLRVRVYGYTF. The DNA for the CDR3 is TGTGCCAGCAGTTTAAGGGTCCGGGTCTATGGCTACACCTTC.

Sample share makes this clonotype medium-sized (0.01 to 0.1%). The rearrangement joins TRBV12-3 or TRBV12-4 to TRBJ1-2; D call uncertain. The CDR3 sequence is 13 residues long. The V gene lost 7 bases and the J gene lost 4 bases, with 13 bases spanning the gap. The CDR3 reads CASTWRVSYGYTF. As DNA, the CDR3 is TGTGCCAGCACCTGGAGGGTATCCTATGGCTACACCTTC.

This clonotype rates as medium-sized. V is TRBV12-3 or TRBV12-4 and J is TRBJ1-2; D gene ambiguous. The CDR3 has 13 residues. V was trimmed by 3 bases and J by 5 bases, leaving 10 bases between them. For the CDR3, the DNA is TGTGCCAGCAGTTTGGAAAGTGGGTATGGCTACACCTTC. It codes for CASSLESGYGYTF.

Sample share makes this clonotype medium-sized. This rearrangement joins TRBV12-3 or TRBV12-4 to TRBJ1-2; weak D call: TRBD1 (5 bases). The CDR3 totals 15 residues. V lost 4 bases, J lost 0 bases, and 12 bases lay in between. In DNA form, the CDR3 reads TGTGCCAGCAGTTATCGACGGACACCTAACTATGGCTACACCTTC. Protein product: CASSYRRTPNYGYTF.

Sample share makes this clonotype hyperexpanded. The rearrangement joins TRBV12-3 or TRBV12-4 to TRBJ1-2; D gene uncertain. The CDR3 runs 11 residues. V was clipped by 3 bases and J by 8 bases, with 7 bases between them. The CDR3 loop reads CASSFGSGYTF. The CDR3 DNA reads TGTGCCAGCAGTTTCGGGAGCGGCTACACCTTC.

This clonotype is termed medium-sized. The rearrangement links TRBV12-3 or TRBV12-4 to TRBJ1-2; 7 bases match TRBD1. This CDR3 is 16 amino acids long. V dropped 6 bases and J dropped 4; count of bases not matched to a gene: 14. For the CDR3, the DNA is TGTGCCAGCAGGCCGGAGACAGGGAGCGGGGCCTATGGCTACACCTTC. Protein product: CASRPETGSGAYGYTF.

In its sample, this clonotype is medium-sized (0.01 to 0.1%). The V gene is TRBV12-3 or TRBV12-4, the J gene TRBJ1-2; TRBD1 matches 8 bases. V shed 7 bases and J 0 bases; nucleotides not matched to a gene: 16. The CDR3 is 18 amino acids. CDR3 DNA: TGTGCCAGCACAACTCAAGACAGGGGTAGAGGAGCTAACTATGGCTACACCTTC. Its protein product is CASTTQDRGRGANYGYTF.

By sample share, this clonotype is medium-sized. The chain recombines TRBV12-3 or TRBV12-4 with TRBJ1-2; 8 bases are shared with TRBD1. Trimming at V came to 10 bases and at J to 2 bases, leaving 12 bases not matched to a gene. This CDR3 has 15 residues. CDR3 sequence: CATLTWDRINYGYTF. CDR3 bases: TGTGCCACCCTTACCTGGGACAGGATCAACTATGGCTACACCTTC.

This clonotype qualifies as medium-sized. The chain is built from TRBV12-3 or TRBV12-4 and TRBJ1-2; no clear D gene. The CDR3 contains 13 residues. V lost 6 bases, J lost 5 bases, and 13 bases lay in between. The DNA for the CDR3 is TGTGCCAGCAGCCAAACCCTTGATTATGGCTACACCTTC. Translated: CASSQTLDYGYTF.

Within the sample, this clonotype is medium-sized. This rearrangement joins TRBV12-3 or TRBV12-4 to TRBJ1-2, with TRBD1 as a possible D gene (5 bases). The CDR3 spans 13 residues. V was trimmed by 2 bases and J by 4 bases, leaving 8 bases between them. In DNA form, the CDR3 reads TGTGCCAGCAGTTTACCAGACAGCTATGGCTACACCTTC. Amino acid sequence: CASSLPDSYGYTF.

This clonotype is classed as medium-sized. The genes are TRBV12-3 or TRBV12-4 and TRBJ1-2, with D hard to call. V was clipped by 2 bases and J by 5 bases, with 3 bases between them. The CDR3 runs 11 residues. The DNA of the CDR3 is TGTGCCAGCAGTTTACAATATGGCTACACCTTC. Translating gives CASSLQYGYTF.

In its sample, this clonotype is large (0.1 to 1%). The rearrangement joins TRBV12-3 or TRBV12-4 to TRBJ1-2, with TRBD1 as a possible D gene (6 bases). V was pared by 5 bases and J by 3 bases, with 10 bases between. The CDR3 runs 13 residues. The CDR3 is CASSRDTYYGYTF. The CDR3 region has the DNA TGTGCCAGCAGTCGGGACACTTACTATGGCTACACCTTC.

Judged by abundance, this clonotype is large. The chain carries TRBV12-3 or TRBV12-4 and TRBJ1-2; no clear D gene. Trimming shortened V by 4 bases and J by 5 bases, and 11 bases separated the two germline ends. This CDR3 has 13 amino acids. CDR3 residues: CASSSSGGYGYTF. CDR3 DNA sequence: TGTGCCAGCAGTTCCTCAGGCGGATATGGCTACACCTTC.

In this sample, this clonotype is medium-sized (0.01 to 0.1%). V usage is TRBV12-3 or TRBV12-4 and J usage is TRBJ1-2; D might be TRBD1 (6 bases). The CDR3 has 18 residues. V gave up 5 bases and J gave up 1 base, with 23 bases separating them. The DNA of the CDR3 is TGTGCCAGCAGTCCCTCGTACCTCGGACAGCTACTTAACTATGGCTACACCTTC. Amino acid sequence: CASSPSYLGQLLNYGYTF.

This clonotype is large. V gene TRBV12-3 or TRBV12-4 combines with J gene TRBJ1-2, with D unresolved. CDR3 size: 12 residues. V lost 3 bases, J lost 4 bases, and 6 bases lay in between. CDR3 region: CASSFEVYGYTF. CDR3 nucleotide sequence: TGTGCCAGCAGTTTTGAGGTCTATGGCTACACCTTC.

By sample share, this clonotype is large. The CDR3, as DNA: TGTGCCAGCAGTTTAGCGGACAGGGACAATGCGGACTACACCTTC. Translated, it gives CASSLADRDNADYTF. The chain recombines TRBV12-3 or TRBV12-4 with TRBJ1-2; 8 bases line up with TRBD1. J lost 10 bases, V lost 0 bases, and 10 bases had no gene match. CDR3 size: 15 residues.

The V gene is TRBV12-3 or TRBV12-4, the J gene TRBJ1-2; 9 nucleotides match TRBD1. V shed 6 bases, J shed 12 bases, and the junction held 14 bases outside the gene matches. The CDR3 spans 14 residues. CDR3 coding DNA: TGTGCCAGCAGCTGGGAGGCCGGGACAGGGTCCCACACCTTC. Amino acids: CASSWEAGTGSHTF.

This clonotype is deemed medium-sized (0.01 to 0.1%). The chain combines TRBV12-3 or TRBV12-4 with TRBJ1-2; D unclear. This CDR3 comprises 16 residues. Between the trimmed V and J ends, which lost 6 bases and 0 bases, there was a span of 17 bases. CDR3 sequence: CASRGTSDEANYGYTF. The CDR3 nucleotides are TGTGCCAGCAGGGGAACCTCAGACGAAGCTAACTATGGCTACACCTTC.

This clonotype rates as large. The genes are TRBV12-3 or TRBV12-4 and TRBJ1-2, with D uncertain. Between the trimmed V and J ends, which lost 6 bases and 8 bases, there was a span of 16 bases. The CDR3 sequence is 13 residues long. The CDR3 sequence: CASSLRRLWGYTF. In DNA, the CDR3 is TGTGCCAGCAGCCTACGTCGCTTATGGGGCTACACCTTC.

This clonotype is labeled medium-sized (0.01 to 0.1%). This chain uses TRBV12-3 or TRBV12-4 with TRBJ1-2, with TRBD1 matching over 7 bases. This CDR3 contains 16 residues. V lost 2 bases, J lost 4 bases, and 10 bases stayed unmatched. CDR3 nucleotide sequence: TGTGCCAGCAGTTTAAGCTCCCGACAGGGCAGCTATGGCTACACCTTC. Translating it yields CASSLSSRQGSYGYTF.